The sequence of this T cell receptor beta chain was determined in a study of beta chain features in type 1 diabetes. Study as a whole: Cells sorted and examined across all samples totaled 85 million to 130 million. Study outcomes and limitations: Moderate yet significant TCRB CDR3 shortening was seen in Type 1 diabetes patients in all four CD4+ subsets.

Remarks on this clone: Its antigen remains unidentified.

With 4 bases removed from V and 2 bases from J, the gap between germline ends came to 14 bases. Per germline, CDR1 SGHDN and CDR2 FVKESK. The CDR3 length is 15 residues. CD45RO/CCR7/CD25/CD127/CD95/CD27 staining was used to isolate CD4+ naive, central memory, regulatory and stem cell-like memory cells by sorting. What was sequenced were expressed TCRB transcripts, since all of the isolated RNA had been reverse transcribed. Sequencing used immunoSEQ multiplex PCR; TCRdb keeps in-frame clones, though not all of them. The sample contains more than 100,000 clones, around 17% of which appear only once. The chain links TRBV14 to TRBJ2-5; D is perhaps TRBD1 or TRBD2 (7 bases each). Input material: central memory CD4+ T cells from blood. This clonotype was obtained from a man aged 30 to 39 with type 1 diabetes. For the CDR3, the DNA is TGTGCCAGCAGCCCGAGCGGGACAGCACAAGAGACCCAGTACTTC. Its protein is CASSPSGTAQETQYF.